These 3 T cell receptor beta chains came from one sample sequenced in a study of Tregs in tolerant kidney transplant recipients. Profiling relied on immunoSEQ multiplex PCR, and the TCRdb table lists in-frame clones only, not all of them. The data show over 50,000 clones, around 80% seen once. Material: CD4+ T cells from blood. The receptors here all came from a human donor in good health.

A word on this clone: A read error may produce the germline difference seen at one junction end. The chain recombines TRBV13 with TRBJ1-4; TRBD1 might be the D (6 bases). Germline V lookup: CDR1 PRHDT, CDR2 FYEKMQ (reference sequence). This CDR3 contains 15 residues. CDR3 in amino acids: CASTLGGLRNEKLFF. CDR3 nucleotide sequence: TGTGCCAGCACCTTAGGGGGATTAAGGAATGAAAAACTGTTTTTT.

This clone was seen more than once but under ten times. The chain carries TRBV10-2 and TRBJ2-5, with TRBD1 identical over 8 bases. The CDR3 consists of 13 residues. V lost 6 bases to trimming and J lost 2 bases; unmatched junction nucleotides: 2. Germline CDR1 reads WSHSY; CDR2 reads SAAADI. The CDR3 region has the DNA TGCGCCAGCAGCAACAGGGGGCAAGAGACCCAGTACTTC. This sequence encodes CASSNRGQETQYF.

In the case of this clone: Other DNA sequences in this specimen translate into the identical CDR3. V is TRBV5-1 and J is TRBJ1-5; 7 bases match TRBD1. With V trimmed by 0 bases and J by 6 bases, 0 bases remained unmatched. CDR1 and CDR2 (germline): SGHRS, YFSETQ. The CDR3 has 13 amino acids. CDR3 sequence reads: CASSLGQGQPQHF. DNA for the CDR3: TGCGCCAGCAGCTTGGGACAGGGTCAGCCCCAGCATTTT.